A selection of T cell receptor beta chains follows, all from one sample in a study of cytomegalovirus exposure and HLA in healthy donors. Profiled with immunoSEQ multiplex PCR; TCRdb holds only in-frame clones, not every one. The sample carries roughly 150,000 clones, around four fifths recorded once. The sample taken for sequencing was PBMCs. These receptors were taken from a boy aged 2-9 years in good health and CMV-seronegative. Both conserved end residues are part of each CDR3. A D gene is named only where the DNA matches it firmly. Clone sizes are given selectively: once, few, many, or a class where the clone is expanded.

clone_size	v_call	d_call	j_call	cdr3_nt	cdr3_aa
.	TRBV14	TRBD2	TRBJ2-1	TGTGCCAGCAGCCAAGTAAGAGCGGGAGGGCCACATGAGCAGTTCTTC	CASSQVRAGGPHEQFF
.	TRBV2	.	TRBJ1-6	TGTGCCAGCAGAGACAGACCCCGGGCCTCTCGCCTCGGGTCCTATAATTCACCCCTCCACTTT	CASRDRPRASRLGSYNSPLHF
.	TRBV4-1	TRBD2	TRBJ2-3	TGCGCCAGCAGCCAGAGGGCCAGCGGGACGGCGAACAATACGCAGTATTTT	CASSQRASGTANNTQYF
.	TRBV18	.	TRBJ2-5	TGTGCCAGCTCACCATATCCAGGGCCAGAGACCCAGTACTTC	CASSPYPGPETQYF
few	TRBV5-1	TRBD1	TRBJ2-1	TGCGCCAGCAGCTTGCAGGGGGCGAGTGAGCAGTTCTTC	CASSLQGASEQFF
.	TRBV11-3	TRBD2	TRBJ2-7	TGTGCCAGCAGCTTAGATACAGGAATCCCGGGACTAGCGTTTATCTACGAGCAGTACTTC	CASSLDTGIPGLAFIYEQYF
.	TRBV7-6	.	TRBJ1-2	TGTGCCAGCAGCCACAGTGGGAGGGATGGCTACACCTTC	CASSHSGRDGYTF
once	TRBV9	TRBD2	TRBJ2-3	TGTGCCAGCAGCCCGAGACCGGGACTAGCCCGAGATACGCAGTATTTT	CASSPRPGLARDTQYF
.	TRBV7-7	.	TRBJ2-3	TGTGCCAGCAGCTCTTCTTCGACAGGCTCTAGCACAGATACGCAGTATTTT	CASSSSSTGSSTDTQYF
.	TRBV20-1	.	TRBJ2-5	TGCAGTGCTAGTTCTCCGAGTGTAAATTACTTC	CSASSPSVNYF
.	TRBV28	TRBD1	TRBJ1-2	TGTGCCAGCAGGTACCCGGCGGGACAGATATTCTATGGCTACACCTTC	CASRYPAGQIFYGYTF
.	TRBV2	TRBD2	TRBJ2-5	TGTGCCAGCAGTGTGAGGACTAGAGGAGTGCTGGAGACCCAGTACTTC	CASSVRTRGVLETQYF
.	TRBV7-3	.	TRBJ2-2	TGTGCCAGCAGCTTGCAGGGTAGTGAGACCGGGGAGCTGTTTTTT	CASSLQGSETGELFF
.	TRBV7-3	TRBD1	TRBJ1-5	TGTGCCAGCAGCTCCACCCGCTACGACAGGGGTTCGGCAAATAGCAATCAGCCCCAGCATTTT	CASSSTRYDRGSANSNQPQHF
.	TRBV7-6	TRBD1	TRBJ2-7	TGTGCCAGCAGCTTAGGGACACGGGACAGGAACAACGAGCAGTACTTC	CASSLGTRDRNNEQYF
.	TRBV30	.	TRBJ2-4	TGTGCCTGGACCCTAGACCCCTTAGCCAAAAACATTCAGTACTTC	CAWTLDPLAKNIQYF
few	TRBV14	TRBD2	TRBJ2-1	TGTGCCAGCAGCCAACGCGGGAGGGCCAACAATGAGCAGTTCTTC	CASSQRGRANNEQFF
.	TRBV5-4	TRBD1	TRBJ2-7	TGTGCCAGCAGCTTGGATCGAGGGACAGCCCGCTACGAGCAGTACTTC	CASSLDRGTARYEQYF
once	TRBV2	.	TRBJ1-2	TGTGCCAGCACCCCAGGCAGTCCCAGCTATGGCTACACCTTC	CASTPGSPSYGYTF
.	TRBV2	.	TRBJ1-5	TGTGCCAGCAGCCTAGCCCGGGGGAGCAATCAGCCCCAGCATTTT	CASSLARGSNQPQHF
.	TRBV6-5	.	TRBJ1-2	TGTGCCAGCAGTTACTCGCGAGGGGGAGATGGCTACACCTTC	CASSYSRGGDGYTF
.	TRBV10-3	.	TRBJ2-5	TGTGCCATCAGCCCCAACGGGGGTCAAGAGACCCAGTACTTC	CAISPNGGQETQYF
.	TRBV4-3	TRBD2	TRBJ2-3	TGCGCCAGCAGCCGCCGGACTAGCGGGAGACAGGCAGATACGCAGTATTTT	CASSRRTSGRQADTQYF
.	TRBV27	.	TRBJ2-1	TGTGCCAGCAGTTTAGGGCTTACTAGTAGGAATGAGCAGTTCTTC	CASSLGLTSRNEQFF
.	TRBV25-1	.	TRBJ2-1	TGTGCCAGCAGTGAGGTTGGAGCTCCCGGATACAATGAGCAGTTCTTC	CASSEVGAPGYNEQFF
.	TRBV6-1	TRBD1	TRBJ1-5	TGTGCCAGCAGGGGGACAGGGCATCAGCCCCAGCATTTT	CASRGTGHQPQHF
.	TRBV4-1	.	TRBJ2-7	TGCGCCAGCAGCCTAGCGGATTCCTACGAGCAGTACTTC	CASSLADSYEQYF
.	TRBV4-2	TRBD1	TRBJ2-7	TGTGCCAGCAGCCAGGTGGACAGGGCCTACGAGCAGTACTTC	CASSQVDRAYEQYF
.	TRBV9	TRBD1	TRBJ1-2	TGTGCCAGCAGCGTAGGGATAGACAGGGGAGATGGCTACACCTTC	CASSVGIDRGDGYTF
.	TRBV28	.	TRBJ2-1	TGTGCCAGCAGTGCCCGAGGGAGTTACAATGAGCAGTTCTTC	CASSARGSYNEQFF
.	TRBV27	.	TRBJ2-7	TGTGCCAGCAGCGACAGTTACAGAGTCTACGAGCAGTACTTC	CASSDSYRVYEQYF
.	TRBV4-1	TRBD1	TRBJ1-1	TGCGCCAGCAGCCCTCCGGGACAGAGGAACACTGAAGCTTTCTTT	CASSPPGQRNTEAFF
once	TRBV28	TRBD1	TRBJ1-2	TGTGCCAGCAGTCCAATAGACAGGGCTTCTCTTAACTATGGCTACACCTTC	CASSPIDRASLNYGYTF
.	TRBV7-9	TRBD1	TRBJ2-7	TGTGCCAGCAGCTTATTACGGACAGGGAGCTACGAGCAGTACTTC	CASSLLRTGSYEQYF
.	TRBV2	TRBD1	TRBJ1-5	TGTGCCAGCACGGCAGACAGGGTTCGCAATCAGCCCCAGCATTTT	CASTADRVRNQPQHF
.	TRBV6-1	.	TRBJ2-7	TGTGCCAGCAGTGTAGGGGCACACTACGAGCAGTACTTC	CASSVGAHYEQYF
.	TRBV7-2	TRBD1	TRBJ1-6	TGTGCCACCAAGGACAGGTGGAATTCACCCCTCCACTTT	CATKDRWNSPLHF
.	TRBV5-1	TRBD2	TRBJ2-2	TGCGCCAGCAGTCCTAGCGGGGGAGATAGCACCGGGGAGCTGTTTTTT	CASSPSGGDSTGELFF
.	TRBV29-1	TRBD2	TRBJ2-4	TGCAGCGTTGACGGGGGGAGGACAAACATTCAGTACTTC	CSVDGGRTNIQYF
.	TRBV7-9	TRBD2	TRBJ2-1	TGTGCCAGCAGCTTAGGGACTAGCGGGCTATACAATGAGCAGTTCTTC	CASSLGTSGLYNEQFF
.	TRBV7-2	.	TRBJ1-1	TGTGCCAGCAGCCCAGGATCCGTAAACACTGAAGCTTTCTTT	CASSPGSVNTEAFF
.	TRBV29-1	TRBD2	TRBJ2-3	TGCAGCGTCGAAAGGACTAGCGGGAGGGCCTACTTGTATGATACGCAGTATTTT	CSVERTSGRAYLYDTQYF
.	TRBV25-1	TRBD1	TRBJ1-1	TGTGCCAGCAGTGGAACCCCTACAGGGGCCCGGACTGAAGCTTTCTTT	CASSGTPTGARTEAFF
.	TRBV6-6	.	TRBJ1-2	TGTGCCAGCAGTTACCCTGCCCGGGGATGGGACTATGGCTACACCTTC	CASSYPARGWDYGYTF
.	TRBV5-4	.	TRBJ1-2	TGTGCCAGCAGCGTACAGGGAAGACCTAACTATGGCTACACCTTC	CASSVQGRPNYGYTF